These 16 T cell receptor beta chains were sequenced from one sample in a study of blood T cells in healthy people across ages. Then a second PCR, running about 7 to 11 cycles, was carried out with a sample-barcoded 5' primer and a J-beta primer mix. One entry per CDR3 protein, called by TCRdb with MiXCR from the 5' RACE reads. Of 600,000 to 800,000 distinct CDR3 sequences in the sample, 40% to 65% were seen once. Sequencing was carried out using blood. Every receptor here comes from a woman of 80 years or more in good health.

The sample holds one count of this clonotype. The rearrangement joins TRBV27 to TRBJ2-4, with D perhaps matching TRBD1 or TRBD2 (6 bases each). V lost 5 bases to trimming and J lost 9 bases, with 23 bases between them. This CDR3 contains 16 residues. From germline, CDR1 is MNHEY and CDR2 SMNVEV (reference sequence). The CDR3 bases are TGTGCCAGCAGTAGCCCCGGGGGCTCGAGAGTCACCATTCAGTACTTC. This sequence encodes CASSSPGGSRVTIQYF.

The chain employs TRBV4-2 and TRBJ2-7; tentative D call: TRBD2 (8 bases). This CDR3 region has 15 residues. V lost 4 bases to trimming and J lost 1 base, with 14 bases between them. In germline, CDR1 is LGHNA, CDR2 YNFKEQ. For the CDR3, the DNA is TGTGCCAGCAGCCCGGGAGGGGGCCAATCCTACGAGCAGTACTTC. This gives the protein CASSPGGGQSYEQYF.

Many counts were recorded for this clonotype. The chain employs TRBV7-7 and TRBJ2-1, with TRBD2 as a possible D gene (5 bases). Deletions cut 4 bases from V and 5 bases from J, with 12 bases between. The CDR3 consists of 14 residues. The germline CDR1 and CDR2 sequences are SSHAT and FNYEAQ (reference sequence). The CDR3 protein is CASSSGLGNNEQFF. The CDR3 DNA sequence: TGTGCCAGCAGCTCTGGACTGGGAAACAATGAGCAGTTCTTC.

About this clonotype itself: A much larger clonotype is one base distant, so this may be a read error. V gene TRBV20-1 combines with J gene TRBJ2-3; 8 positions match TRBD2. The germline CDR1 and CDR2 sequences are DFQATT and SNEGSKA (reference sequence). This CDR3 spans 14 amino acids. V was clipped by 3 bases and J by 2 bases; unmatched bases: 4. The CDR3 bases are TGCAGTGCTAGCGGGGGGGGCCCCACAGATACGCAGTATTTT. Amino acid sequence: CSASGGGPTDTQYF.

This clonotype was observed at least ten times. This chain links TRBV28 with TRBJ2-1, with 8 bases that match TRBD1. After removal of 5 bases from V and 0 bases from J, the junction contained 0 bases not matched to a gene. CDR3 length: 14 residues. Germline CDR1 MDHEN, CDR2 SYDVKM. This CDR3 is CASSGTGSYNEQFF. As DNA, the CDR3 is TGTGCCAGCAGTGGGACAGGCTCCTACAATGAGCAGTTCTTC.

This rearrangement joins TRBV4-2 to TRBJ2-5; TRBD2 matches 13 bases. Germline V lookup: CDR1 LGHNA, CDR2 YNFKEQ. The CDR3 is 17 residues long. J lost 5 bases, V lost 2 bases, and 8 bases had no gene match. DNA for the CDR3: TGTGCCAGCAGCCAATGGACTAGCGGGGGCCGGGAGGAGACCCAGTACTTC. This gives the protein CASSQWTSGGREETQYF.

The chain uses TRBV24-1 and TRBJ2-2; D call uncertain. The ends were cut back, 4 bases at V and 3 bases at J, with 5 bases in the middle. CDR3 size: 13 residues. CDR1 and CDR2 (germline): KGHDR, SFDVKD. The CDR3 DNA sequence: TGTGCCACCAGTGAGCCTTACACCGGGGAGCTGTTTTTT. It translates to CATSEPYTGELFF.

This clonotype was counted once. CDR3 DNA: TGCAGTGCTAGAGCAGGAGCGGGAGAACGCACAGATACGCAGTATTTT. This encodes CSARAGAGERTDTQYF. The chain has TRBV20-1 and TRBJ2-3; 8 bases fit TRBD2. V trimming: 1 base; J trimming: 1 base; junction bases outside the gene matches: 7. The CDR3 runs to 16 residues. From germline, CDR1 is DFQATT and CDR2 SNEGSKA (reference sequence).

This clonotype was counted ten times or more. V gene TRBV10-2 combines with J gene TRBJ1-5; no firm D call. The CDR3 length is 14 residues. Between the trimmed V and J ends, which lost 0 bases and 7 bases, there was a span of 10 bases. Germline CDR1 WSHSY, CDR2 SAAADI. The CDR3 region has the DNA TGCGCCAGCAGTGAGTCGAAGGGTAAACAGCCCCAGCATTTT. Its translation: CASSESKGKQPQHF.

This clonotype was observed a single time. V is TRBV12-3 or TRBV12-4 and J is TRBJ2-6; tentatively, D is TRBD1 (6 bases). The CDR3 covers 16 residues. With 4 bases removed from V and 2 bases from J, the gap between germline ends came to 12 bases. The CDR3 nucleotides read TGTGCCAGCAGTTCATCAGGGGCTACTGGGGCCAACGTCCTGACTTTC. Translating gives CASSSSGATGANVLTF.

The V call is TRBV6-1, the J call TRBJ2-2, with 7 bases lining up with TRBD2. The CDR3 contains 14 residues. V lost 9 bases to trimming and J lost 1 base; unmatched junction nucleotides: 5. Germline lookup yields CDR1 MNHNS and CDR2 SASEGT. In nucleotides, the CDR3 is TGTGCCAGAGGGGAGGGGATGAACACCGGGGAGCTGTTTTTT. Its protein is CARGEGMNTGELFF.

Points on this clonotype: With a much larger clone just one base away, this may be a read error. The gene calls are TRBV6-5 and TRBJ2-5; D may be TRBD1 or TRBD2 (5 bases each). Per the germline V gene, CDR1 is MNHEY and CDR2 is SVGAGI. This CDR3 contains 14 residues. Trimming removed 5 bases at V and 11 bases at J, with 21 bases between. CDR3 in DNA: TGTGCCAGCAGTGACGGGACCGTATACAATGAGCAGTACTTC. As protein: CASSDGTVYNEQYF.

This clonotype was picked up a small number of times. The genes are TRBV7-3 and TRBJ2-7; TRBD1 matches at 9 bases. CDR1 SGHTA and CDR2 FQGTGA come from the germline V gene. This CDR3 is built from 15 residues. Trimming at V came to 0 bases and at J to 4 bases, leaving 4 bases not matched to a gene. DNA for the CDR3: TGTGCCAGCAGCTTAACGGGGACAGGGAAATACGAGCAGTACTTC. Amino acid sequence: CASSLTGTGKYEQYF.

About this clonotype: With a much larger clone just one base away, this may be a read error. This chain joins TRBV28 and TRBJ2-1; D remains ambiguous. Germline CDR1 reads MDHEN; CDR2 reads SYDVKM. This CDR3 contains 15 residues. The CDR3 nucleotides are TGTGCCAGCAGTTTCCGGTTGAGCTCCAACAATGAGCAGTTCTTC. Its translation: CASSFRLSSNNEQFF.

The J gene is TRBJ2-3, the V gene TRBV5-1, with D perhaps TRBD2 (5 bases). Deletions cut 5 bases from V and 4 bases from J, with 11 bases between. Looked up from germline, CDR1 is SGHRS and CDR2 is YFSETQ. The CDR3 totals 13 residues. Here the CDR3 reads CASRAGVADTQYF. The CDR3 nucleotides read TGCGCCAGCAGGGCGGGCGTTGCAGATACGCAGTATTTT.

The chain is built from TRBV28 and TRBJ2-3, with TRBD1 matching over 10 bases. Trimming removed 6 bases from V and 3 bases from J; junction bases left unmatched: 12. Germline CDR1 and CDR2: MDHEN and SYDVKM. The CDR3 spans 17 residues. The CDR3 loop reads CASRAVPWDRGTDTQYF. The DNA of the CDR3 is TGTGCCAGCAGAGCCGTCCCATGGGACAGGGGAACAGATACGCAGTATTTT.